The rows below give T cell receptor beta chains drawn from one sample of a study of T cell responses to AZD1222 COVID-19 vaccine. Assay: immunoSEQ multiplex PCR; the TCRdb copy retains only in-frame clones and omits some. The sample has under 200,000 clones; approximately 90% are singletons. The sample was peripheral blood, taken 28 days after the second dose of the MenACWY control vaccine. All receptors come from an adult who received the MenACWY meningococcal vaccine as a control. CDR3s include the opening cysteine and the closing phenylalanine or tryptophan. A D gene is named only where the DNA matches it firmly. Rows give clone size only sometimes, using once, few, many, or a class for an expanded clone.

clone size,V gene,J gene,D gene,CDR3 protein,CDR3 DNA
-,TRBV7-2,TRBJ2-7,-,CASSFDRINSYEQYF,TGTGCCAGCAGCTTCGACAGAATAAACTCCTACGAGCAGTACTTC
-,TRBV3-1/TRBV3-2,TRBJ1-5,TRBD1,CASSQAGGAQPQHF,TGTGCCAGCAGCCAAGCAGGGGGCGCGCAGCCCCAGCATTTT
-,TRBV4-1,TRBJ2-1,TRBD1,CASSREGQGADNEQFF,TGCGCCAGCAGCCGAGAGGGACAGGGGGCCGACAATGAGCAGTTCTTC
once,TRBV6-5,TRBJ1-2,TRBD1,CASRGDRGNYGYTF,TGTGCCAGCAGGGGGGACAGGGGGAATTATGGCTACACCTTC
-,TRBV20-1,TRBJ1-2,-,CSPGGEGYTF,TGCAGCCCAGGAGGGGAAGGCTACACCTTC
-,TRBV11-3,TRBJ2-5,TRBD2,CASSLEQAGGVETQYF,TGTGCCAGCAGCTTAGAGCAAGCGGGAGGTGTGGAGACCCAGTACTTC
-,TRBV12-3/TRBV12-4,TRBJ2-5,-,CASSSQETQYF,TGTGCCAGCAGTAGCCAAGAGACCCAGTACTTC
-,TRBV9,TRBJ1-1,-,CASSVILNTEAFF,TGTGCCAGCAGCGTAATTTTGAACACTGAAGCTTTCTTT
-,TRBV6-2/TRBV6-3,TRBJ2-3,-,CASSAGIAQYF,TGTGCCAGCAGTGCCGGGATCGCGCAGTATTTT
-,TRBV7-9,TRBJ2-1,TRBD2,CASSETYGERDYNEQFF,TGTGCCAGCAGCGAAACCTACGGGGAGCGGGACTACAATGAGCAGTTCTTC
-,TRBV4-3,TRBJ2-7,TRBD2,CASSPGLAGGYEQYF,TGCGCCAGCAGCCCCGGACTAGCGGGAGGTTACGAGCAGTACTTC
-,TRBV3-1/TRBV3-2,TRBJ1-2,-,CASSQGTNYGYTF,TGTGCCAGCAGCCAAGGCACTAACTATGGCTACACCTTC
-,TRBV6-6,TRBJ2-5,-,CASSLRGETQYF,TGTGCCAGCAGCCTACGTGGGGAGACCCAGTACTTC
-,TRBV7-8,TRBJ2-5,-,CASSFPGVGRETQYF,TGTGCCAGCAGCTTCCCAGGTGTAGGCCGGGAGACCCAGTACTTC
-,TRBV18,TRBJ1-1,TRBD1,CASSPARGLMNTEAFF,TGTGCCAGCTCACCGGCCAGGGGGCTCATGAACACTGAAGCTTTCTTT
-,TRBV20-1,TRBJ2-5,TRBD2,CSTTSGRAQYF,TGCAGTACTACTAGCGGGAGGGCTCAGTACTTC
-,TRBV19,TRBJ2-2,-,CASSLDGNTGELFF,TGTGCCAGTAGTCTTGACGGGAACACCGGGGAGCTGTTTTTT
-,TRBV11-2,TRBJ2-7,-,CASSLGTETYEQYF,TGTGCCAGCAGCTTAGGAACGGAAACCTACGAGCAGTACTTC
once,TRBV24-1,TRBJ1-2,-,CATSPHGEPYGYTF,TGTGCCACCAGTCCCCACGGAGAACCCTATGGCTACACCTTC
-,TRBV2,TRBJ2-7,TRBD1,CASRQGAYEQYF,TGTGCCAGCAGACAGGGGGCATACGAGCAGTACTTC